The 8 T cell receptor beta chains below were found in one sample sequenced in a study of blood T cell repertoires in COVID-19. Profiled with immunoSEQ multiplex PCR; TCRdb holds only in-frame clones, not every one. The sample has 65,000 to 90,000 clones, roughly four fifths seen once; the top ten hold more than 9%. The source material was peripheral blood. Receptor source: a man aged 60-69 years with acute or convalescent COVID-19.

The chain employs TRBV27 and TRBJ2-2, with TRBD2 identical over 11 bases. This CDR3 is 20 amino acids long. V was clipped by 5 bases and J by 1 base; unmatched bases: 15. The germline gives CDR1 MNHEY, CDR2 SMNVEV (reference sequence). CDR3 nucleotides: TGTGCCAGCAGTCAATCCCCGCTAGCGGGGGGCCGGGGGAACACCGGGGAGCTGTTTTTT. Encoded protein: CASSQSPLAGGRGNTGELFF.

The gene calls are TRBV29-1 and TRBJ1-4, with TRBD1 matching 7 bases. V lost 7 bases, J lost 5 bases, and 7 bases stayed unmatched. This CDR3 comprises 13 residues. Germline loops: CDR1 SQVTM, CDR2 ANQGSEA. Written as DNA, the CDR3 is TGCAGCGCTAACAGGGGCTTAAATGAAAAACTGTTTTTT. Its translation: CSANRGLNEKLFF. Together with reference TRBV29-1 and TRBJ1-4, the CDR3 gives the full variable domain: SAVISQKPSRDICQRGTSLTIQCQVDSQVTMMFWYRQQPGQSLTLIATANQGSEATYESGFVIDKFPISRPNLTFSTLTVSNMSPEDSSIYLCSANRGLNEKLFFGSGTQLSVL.

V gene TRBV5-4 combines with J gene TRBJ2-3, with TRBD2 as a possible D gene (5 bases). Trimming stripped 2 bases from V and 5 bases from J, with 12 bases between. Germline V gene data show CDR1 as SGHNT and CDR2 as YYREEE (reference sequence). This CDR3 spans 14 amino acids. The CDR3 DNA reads TGTGCCAGCAGCTTCAAGGACTCAGGAGATACGCAGTATTTT. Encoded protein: CASSFKDSGDTQYF.

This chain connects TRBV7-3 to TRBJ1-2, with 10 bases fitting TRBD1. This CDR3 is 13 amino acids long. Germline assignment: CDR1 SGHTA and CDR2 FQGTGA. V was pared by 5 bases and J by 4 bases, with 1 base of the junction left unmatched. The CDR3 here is CASSRDRGYGYTF. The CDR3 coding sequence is TGTGCCAGCAGCCGGGACAGGGGCTATGGCTACACCTTC. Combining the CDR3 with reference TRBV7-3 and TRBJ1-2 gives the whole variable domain GAGVSQTPSNKVTEKGKYVELRCDPISGHTALYWYRQSLGQGPEFLIYFQGTGAADDSGLPNDRFFAVRPEGSVSTLKIQRTERGDSAVYLCASSRDRGYGYTFGSGTRLTVV.

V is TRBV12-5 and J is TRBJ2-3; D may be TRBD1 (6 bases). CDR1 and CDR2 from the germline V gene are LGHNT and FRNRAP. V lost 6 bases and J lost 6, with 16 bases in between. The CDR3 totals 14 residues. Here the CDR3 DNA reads TGTGCTAGTGGCTTCGGGACACCGTCGGATACGCAGTATTTT. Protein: CASGFGTPSDTQYF.

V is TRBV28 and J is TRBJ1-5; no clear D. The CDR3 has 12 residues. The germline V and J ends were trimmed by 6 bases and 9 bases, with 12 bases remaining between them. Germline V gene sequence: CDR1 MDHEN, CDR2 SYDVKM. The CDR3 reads CASRPHGRPQHF. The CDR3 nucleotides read TGTGCCAGCAGGCCCCACGGTAGGCCCCAGCATTTT.

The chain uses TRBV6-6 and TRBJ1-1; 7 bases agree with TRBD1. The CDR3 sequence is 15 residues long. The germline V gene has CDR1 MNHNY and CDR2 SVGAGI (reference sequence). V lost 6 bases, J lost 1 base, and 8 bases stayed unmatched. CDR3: CASSPPGQPNTEAFF. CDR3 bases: TGTGCCAGCAGCCCCCCGGGACAGCCGAACACTGAAGCTTTCTTT.

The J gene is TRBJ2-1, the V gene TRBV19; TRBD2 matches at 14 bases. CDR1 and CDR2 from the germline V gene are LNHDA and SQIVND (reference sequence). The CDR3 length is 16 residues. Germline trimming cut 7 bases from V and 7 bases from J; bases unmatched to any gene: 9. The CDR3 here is CASTHTGTSGGNEQFF. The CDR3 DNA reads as TGTGCCAGTACACACACCGGGACTAGCGGGGGAAATGAGCAGTTCTTC. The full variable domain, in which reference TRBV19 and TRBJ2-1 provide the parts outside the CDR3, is DGGITQSPKYLFRKEGQNVTLSCEQNLNHDAMYWYRQDPGQGLRLIYYSQIVNDFQKGDIAEGYSVSREKKESFPLTVTSAQKNPTAFYLCASTHTGTSGGNEQFFGPGTRLTVL.